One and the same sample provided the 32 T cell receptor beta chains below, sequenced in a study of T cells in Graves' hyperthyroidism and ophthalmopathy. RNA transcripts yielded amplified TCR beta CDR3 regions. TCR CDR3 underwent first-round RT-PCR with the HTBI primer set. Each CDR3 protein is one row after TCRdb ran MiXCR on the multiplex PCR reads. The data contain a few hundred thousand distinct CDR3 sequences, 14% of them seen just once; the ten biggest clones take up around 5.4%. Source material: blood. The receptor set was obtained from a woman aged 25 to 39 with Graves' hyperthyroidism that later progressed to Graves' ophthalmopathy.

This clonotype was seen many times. CDR3 protein: CASSRRSQWVHNEQFF. As DNA, the CDR3 is TGTGCCAGCAGCCGAAGAAGCCAGTGGGTCCACAATGAGCAGTTCTTC. The chain is built from TRBV7-2 and TRBJ2-1; D gene ambiguous. The CDR3 spans 16 residues. V was clipped by 5 bases and J by 5 bases, with 19 bases between them. Per the germline V gene, CDR1 is SGHTA and CDR2 is FQGNSA.

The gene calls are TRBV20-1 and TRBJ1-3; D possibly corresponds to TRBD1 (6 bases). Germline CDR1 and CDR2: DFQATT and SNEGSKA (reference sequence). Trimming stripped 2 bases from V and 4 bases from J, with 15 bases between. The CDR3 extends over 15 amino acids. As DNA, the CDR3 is TGCAGTGCTAGATTGGGGGCGGACCGCGGAAACACCATATATTTT. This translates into CSARLGADRGNTIYF.

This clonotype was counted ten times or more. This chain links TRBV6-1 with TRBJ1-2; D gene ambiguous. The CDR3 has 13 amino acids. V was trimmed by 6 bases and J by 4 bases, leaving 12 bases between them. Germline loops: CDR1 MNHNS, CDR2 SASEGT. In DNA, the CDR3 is TGTGCCAGCAGCCCAACTATGGGCTATGGCTACACCTTC. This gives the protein CASSPTMGYGYTF.

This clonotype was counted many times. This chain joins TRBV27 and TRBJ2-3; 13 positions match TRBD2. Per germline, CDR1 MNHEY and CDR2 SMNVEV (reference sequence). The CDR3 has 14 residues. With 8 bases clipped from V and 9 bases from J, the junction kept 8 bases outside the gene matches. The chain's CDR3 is CASGLAGDSMTQYF. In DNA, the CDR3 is TGTGCCAGCGGACTAGCGGGAGATTCGATGACGCAGTATTTT.

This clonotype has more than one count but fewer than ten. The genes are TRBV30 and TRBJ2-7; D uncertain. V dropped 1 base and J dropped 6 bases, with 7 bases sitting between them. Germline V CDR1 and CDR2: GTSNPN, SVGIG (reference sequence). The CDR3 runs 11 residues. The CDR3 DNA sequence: TGTGCCTGGAGTGGGGTAAGCGAGCAGTACTTC. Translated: CAWSGVSEQYF.

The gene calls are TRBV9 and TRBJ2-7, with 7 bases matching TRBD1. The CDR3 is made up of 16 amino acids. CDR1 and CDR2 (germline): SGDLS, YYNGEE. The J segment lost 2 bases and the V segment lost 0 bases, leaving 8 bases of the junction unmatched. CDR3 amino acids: CASSVGDSVVAYEQYF. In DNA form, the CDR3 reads TGTGCCAGCAGCGTAGGGGACAGCGTCGTCGCCTACGAGCAGTACTTC.

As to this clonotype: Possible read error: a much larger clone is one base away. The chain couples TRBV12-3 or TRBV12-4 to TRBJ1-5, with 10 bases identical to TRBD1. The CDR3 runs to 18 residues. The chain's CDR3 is CVSSFPAPGTGAYQPQHF. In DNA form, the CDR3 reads TGTGTCAGCAGTTTCCCCGCCCCGGGGACAGGGGCCTATCAGCCCCAGCATTTT.

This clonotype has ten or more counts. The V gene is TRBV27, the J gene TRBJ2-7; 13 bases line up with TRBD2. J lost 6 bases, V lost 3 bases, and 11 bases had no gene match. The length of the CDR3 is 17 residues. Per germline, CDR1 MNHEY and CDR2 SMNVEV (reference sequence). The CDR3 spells CASSFFGLAGVLREQYF. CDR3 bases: TGTGCCAGCAGTTTTTTCGGACTAGCGGGAGTGTTACGCGAGCAGTACTTC.

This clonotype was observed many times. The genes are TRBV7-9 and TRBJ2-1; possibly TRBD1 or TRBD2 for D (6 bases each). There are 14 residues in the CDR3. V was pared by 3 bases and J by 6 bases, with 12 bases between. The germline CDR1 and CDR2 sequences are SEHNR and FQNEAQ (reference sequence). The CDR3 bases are TGTGCCAGCAGCTTTCTTGGGGGGCTCAATGAGCAGTTCTTC. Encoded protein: CASSFLGGLNEQFF. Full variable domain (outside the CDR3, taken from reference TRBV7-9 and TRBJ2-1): DTGVSQNPRHKITKRGQNVTFRCDPISEHNRLYWYRQTLGQGPEFLTYFQNEAQLEKSRLLSDRFSAERPKGSFSTLEIQRTEQGDSAMYLCASSFLGGLNEQFFGPGTRLTVL.

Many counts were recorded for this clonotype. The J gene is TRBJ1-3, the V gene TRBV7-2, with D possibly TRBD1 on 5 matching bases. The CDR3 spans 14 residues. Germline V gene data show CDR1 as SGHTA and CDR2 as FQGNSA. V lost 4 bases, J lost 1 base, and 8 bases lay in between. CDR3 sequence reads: CASSYGTSGNTIYF. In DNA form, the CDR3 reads TGTGCCAGCAGCTACGGGACGTCTGGAAACACCATATATTTT.

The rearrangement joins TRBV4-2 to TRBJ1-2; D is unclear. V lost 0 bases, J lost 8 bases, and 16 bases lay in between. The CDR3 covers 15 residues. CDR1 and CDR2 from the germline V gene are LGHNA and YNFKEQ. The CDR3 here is CASSQDLISLYGYTF. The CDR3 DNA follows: TGTGCCAGCAGCCAAGATCTTATCTCCCTCTACGGCTACACCTTC.

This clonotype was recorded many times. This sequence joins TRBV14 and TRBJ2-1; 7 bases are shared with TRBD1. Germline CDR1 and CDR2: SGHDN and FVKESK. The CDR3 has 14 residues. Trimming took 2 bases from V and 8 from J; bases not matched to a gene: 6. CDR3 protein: CASSQRRGSHEQFF. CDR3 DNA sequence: TGTGCCAGCAGCCAACGCAGGGGGAGTCATGAGCAGTTCTTC.

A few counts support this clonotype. The CDR3 bases are TGTGCCAGCAGTGGATCCTTAGGAGGCGACGAGCAGTACTTC. Residues: CASSGSLGGDEQYF. The chain is built from TRBV6-1 and TRBJ2-7; D is perhaps TRBD2 (5 bases). The ends were cut back, 4 bases at V and 5 bases at J, with 15 bases in the middle. The CDR3 has 14 residues. The germline V gene encodes CDR1 MNHNS and CDR2 SASEGT.

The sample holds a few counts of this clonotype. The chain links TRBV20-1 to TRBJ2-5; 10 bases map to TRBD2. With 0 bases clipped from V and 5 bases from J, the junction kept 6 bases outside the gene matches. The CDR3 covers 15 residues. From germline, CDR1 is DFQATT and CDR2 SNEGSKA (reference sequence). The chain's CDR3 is CSARDRAGGPETQYF. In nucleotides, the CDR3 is TGCAGTGCTAGAGATCGAGCGGGAGGGCCTGAGACCCAGTACTTC.

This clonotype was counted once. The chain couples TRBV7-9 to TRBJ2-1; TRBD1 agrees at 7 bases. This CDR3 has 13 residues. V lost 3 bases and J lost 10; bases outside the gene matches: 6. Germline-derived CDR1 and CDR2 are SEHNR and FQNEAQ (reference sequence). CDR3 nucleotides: TGTGCCAGCAGCTTTAGAAGGGGGCTCGAGCAGTTCTTC. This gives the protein CASSFRRGLEQFF.

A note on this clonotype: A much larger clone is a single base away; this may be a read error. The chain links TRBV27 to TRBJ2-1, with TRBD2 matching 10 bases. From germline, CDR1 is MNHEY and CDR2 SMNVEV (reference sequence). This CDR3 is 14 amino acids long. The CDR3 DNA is TGTACCAGCAGTTTAGTAGCGGGGGGCGATGAGCAGTTCTTC. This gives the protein CTSSLVAGGDEQFF.

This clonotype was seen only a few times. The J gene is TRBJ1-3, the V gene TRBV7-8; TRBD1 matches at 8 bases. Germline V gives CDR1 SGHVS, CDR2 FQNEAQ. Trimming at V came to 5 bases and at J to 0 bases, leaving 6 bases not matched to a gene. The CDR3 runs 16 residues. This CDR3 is CASSLDRGRSGNTIYF. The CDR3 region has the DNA TGTGCCAGCAGCCTTGACAGGGGCCGCTCTGGAAACACCATATATTTT.

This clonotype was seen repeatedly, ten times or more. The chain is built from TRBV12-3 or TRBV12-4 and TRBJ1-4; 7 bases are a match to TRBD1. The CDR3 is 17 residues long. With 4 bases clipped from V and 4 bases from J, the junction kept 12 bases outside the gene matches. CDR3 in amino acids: CASSSLFGQAVNEKLFF. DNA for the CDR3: TGTGCCAGCAGTTCCCTCTTCGGACAGGCCGTTAATGAAAAACTGTTTTTT.

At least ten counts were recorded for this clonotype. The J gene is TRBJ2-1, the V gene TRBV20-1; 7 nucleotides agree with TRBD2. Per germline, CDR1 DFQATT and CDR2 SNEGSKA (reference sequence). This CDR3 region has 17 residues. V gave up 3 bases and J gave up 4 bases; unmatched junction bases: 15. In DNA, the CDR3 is TGCAGTGCTAGGGTGCCAAGGGCGGGAGCGCGATACAATGAGCAGTTCTTC. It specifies CSARVPRAGARYNEQFF.

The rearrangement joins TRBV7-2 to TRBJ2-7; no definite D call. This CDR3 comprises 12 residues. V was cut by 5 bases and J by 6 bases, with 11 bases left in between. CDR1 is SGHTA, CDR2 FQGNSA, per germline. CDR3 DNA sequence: TGTGCCAGCAGCCCTTTTCTAACCGAGCAGTACTTC. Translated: CASSPFLTEQYF.

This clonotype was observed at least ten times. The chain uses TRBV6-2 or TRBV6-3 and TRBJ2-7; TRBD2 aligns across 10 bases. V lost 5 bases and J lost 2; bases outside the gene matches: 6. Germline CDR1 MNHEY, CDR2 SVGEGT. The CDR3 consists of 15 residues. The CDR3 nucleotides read TGTGCCAGCAGTCCCGGACTAGCGGTTGCCTACGAGCAGTACTTC. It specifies CASSPGLAVAYEQYF.

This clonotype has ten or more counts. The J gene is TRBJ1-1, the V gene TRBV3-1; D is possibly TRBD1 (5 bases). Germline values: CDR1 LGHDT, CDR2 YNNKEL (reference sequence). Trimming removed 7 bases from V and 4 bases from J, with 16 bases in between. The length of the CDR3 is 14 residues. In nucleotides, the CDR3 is TGTGCCAGCACGACAGCCGGACGTGGCACTGAAGCTTTCTTT. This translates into CASTTAGRGTEAFF.

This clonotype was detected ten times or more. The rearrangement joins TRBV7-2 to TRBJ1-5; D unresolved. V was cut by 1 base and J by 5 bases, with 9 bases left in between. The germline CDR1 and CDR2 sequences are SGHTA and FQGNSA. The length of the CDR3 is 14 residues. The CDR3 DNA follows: TGTGCCAGCAGCTTAGAAGGGTTGGATCAGCCCCAGCATTTT. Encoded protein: CASSLEGLDQPQHF.

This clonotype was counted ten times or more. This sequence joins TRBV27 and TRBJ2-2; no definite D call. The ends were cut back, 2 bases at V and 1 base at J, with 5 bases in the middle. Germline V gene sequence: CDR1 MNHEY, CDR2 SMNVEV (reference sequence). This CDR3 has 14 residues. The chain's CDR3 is CASSLIGNTGELFF. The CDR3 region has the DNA TGTGCCAGCAGTTTAATAGGGAACACCGGGGAGCTGTTTTTT.

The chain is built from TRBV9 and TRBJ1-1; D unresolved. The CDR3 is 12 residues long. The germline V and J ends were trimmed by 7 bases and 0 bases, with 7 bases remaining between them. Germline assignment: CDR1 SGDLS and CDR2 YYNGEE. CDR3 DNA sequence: TGTGCCAGCGGGGTCTTGAACACTGAAGCTTTCTTT. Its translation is CASGVLNTEAFF.

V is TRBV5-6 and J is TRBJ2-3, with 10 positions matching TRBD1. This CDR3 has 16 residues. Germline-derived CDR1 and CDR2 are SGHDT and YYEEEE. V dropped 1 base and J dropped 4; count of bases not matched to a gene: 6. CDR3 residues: CASSLFRDRGADTQYF. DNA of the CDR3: TGTGCCAGCAGCTTGTTCCGGGACAGGGGCGCAGATACGCAGTATTTT. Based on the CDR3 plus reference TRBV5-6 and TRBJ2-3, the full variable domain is DAGVTQSPTHLIKTRGQQVTLRCSPKSGHDTVSWYQQALGQGPQFIFQYYEEEERQRGNFPDRFSGHQFPNYSSELNVNALLLGDSALYLCASSLFRDRGADTQYFGPGTRLTVL.

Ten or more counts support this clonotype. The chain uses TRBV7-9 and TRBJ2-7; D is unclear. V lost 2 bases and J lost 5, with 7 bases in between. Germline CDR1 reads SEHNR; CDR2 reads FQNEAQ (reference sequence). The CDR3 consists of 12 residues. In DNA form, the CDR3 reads TGTGCCAGCAGCTTAAACAGCGACGAGCAGTACTTC. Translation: CASSLNSDEQYF.

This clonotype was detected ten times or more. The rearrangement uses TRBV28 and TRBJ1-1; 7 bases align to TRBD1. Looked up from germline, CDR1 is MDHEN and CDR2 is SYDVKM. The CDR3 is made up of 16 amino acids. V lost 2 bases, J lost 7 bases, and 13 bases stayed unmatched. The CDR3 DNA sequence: TGTGCCAGCAGTTTAAAGGGGGCTTATCCGGCGGGTGAAGCTTTCTTT. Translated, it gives CASSLKGAYPAGEAFF.

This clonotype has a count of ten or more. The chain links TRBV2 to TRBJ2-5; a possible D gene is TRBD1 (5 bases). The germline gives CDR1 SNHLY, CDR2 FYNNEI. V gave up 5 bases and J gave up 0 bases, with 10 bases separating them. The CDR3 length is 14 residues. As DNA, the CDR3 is TGTGCCAGCAGTCCTCAGGGCTACCAAGAGACCCAGTACTTC. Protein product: CASSPQGYQETQYF.

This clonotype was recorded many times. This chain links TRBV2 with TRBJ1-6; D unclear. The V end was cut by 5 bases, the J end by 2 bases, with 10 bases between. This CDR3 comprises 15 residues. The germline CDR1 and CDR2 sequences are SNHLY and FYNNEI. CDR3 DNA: TGTGCCAGCAGTCCCTCGGAGACCTATAATTCACCCCTCCACTTT. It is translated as CASSPSETYNSPLHF.

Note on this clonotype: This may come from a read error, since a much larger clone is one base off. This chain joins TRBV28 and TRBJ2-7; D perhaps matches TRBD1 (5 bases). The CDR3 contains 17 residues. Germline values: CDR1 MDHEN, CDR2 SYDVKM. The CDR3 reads CASSSAPGRAHPYELYF. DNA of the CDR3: TGTGCCAGCAGTTCCGCCCCGGGCAGGGCCCACCCCTACGAGCTGTACTTC.

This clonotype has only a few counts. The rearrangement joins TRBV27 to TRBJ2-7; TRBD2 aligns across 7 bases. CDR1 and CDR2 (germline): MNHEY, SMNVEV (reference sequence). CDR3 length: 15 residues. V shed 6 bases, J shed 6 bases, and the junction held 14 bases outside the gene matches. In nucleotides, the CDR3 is TGTGCCAGCAGCGGATCTAGCGGAGGGCTTCGCGAGCAGTACTTC. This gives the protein CASSGSSGGLREQYF.